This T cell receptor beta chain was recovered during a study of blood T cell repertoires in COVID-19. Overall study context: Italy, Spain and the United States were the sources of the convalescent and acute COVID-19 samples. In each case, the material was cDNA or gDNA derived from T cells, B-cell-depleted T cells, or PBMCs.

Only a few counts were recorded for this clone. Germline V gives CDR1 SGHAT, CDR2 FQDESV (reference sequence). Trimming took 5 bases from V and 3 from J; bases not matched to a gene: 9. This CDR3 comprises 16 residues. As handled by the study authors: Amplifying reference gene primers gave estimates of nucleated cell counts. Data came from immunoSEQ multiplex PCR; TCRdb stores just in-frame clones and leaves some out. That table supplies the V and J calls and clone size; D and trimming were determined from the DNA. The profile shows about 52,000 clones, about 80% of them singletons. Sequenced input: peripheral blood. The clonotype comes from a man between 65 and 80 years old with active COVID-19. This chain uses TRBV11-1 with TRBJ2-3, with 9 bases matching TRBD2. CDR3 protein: CASSKGTSFTTDTQYF. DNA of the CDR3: TGTGCCAGCAGCAAAGGGACTAGCTTTACTACAGATACGCAGTATTTT.